Here is one T cell receptor (beta chain) with its context. There are 13 residues in the CDR3. Deletions cut 3 bases from V and 6 bases from J, with 11 bases between. Germline assignment: CDR1 DFQATT and CDR2 SNEGSKA (reference sequence). Seattle cases were enrolled at active infection and followed longitudinally. The record originates from a study of blood T cell repertoires in COVID-19. Background on the study: Researchers got acute and convalescent COVID-19 samples from the United States, Italy and Spain. PBMCs, B-cell-depleted T cells, or T cells were the source of the cDNA or gDNA that made up the material.

In the authors' methods: Counts of nucleated cells, estimated from reference gene primer amplification, were obtained. Data came from immunoSEQ multiplex PCR; TCRdb stores just in-frame clones and leaves some out. V, J and clone size derive from that table, while D and trimming were established from the DNA sequence. The sample has some 69,000 clones; about 92% are singletons. This chain joins TRBV20-1 and TRBJ1-4; a weak D match, TRBD1 (5 bases). Sequenced input: peripheral blood. The TCR comes from a middle-aged man with COVID-19, enrolled during active disease. CDR3 sequence reads: CSASRGPDEKLFF. The CDR3 DNA is TGCAGTGCTAGTAGGGGTCCCGATGAAAAACTGTTTTTT.